These 7 T cell receptor beta chains share one sample of origin, sequenced in a study of blood T cell repertoires in COVID-19. Repertoires were generated with immunoSEQ multiplex PCR, while TCRdb's copy carries only in-frame clones and drops some. The sample yields 150,000 or so clones, less than 90% seen once. The sample consisted of PBMCs or T cells enriched from blood (not recorded which). These receptors were obtained from a woman aged 45-59 years who had recovered from COVID-19.

The chain couples TRBV3-1 (or the pseudogene TRBV3-2) to TRBJ2-7; TRBD2 matches at 11 bases. The CDR3 runs to 14 residues. Germline lookup yields CDR1 LGHDT and CDR2 YNNKEL (reference sequence). V dropped 2 bases and J dropped 5; count of bases not matched to a gene: 2. This chain's CDR3 is CASSQLAGGHEQYF. Here the CDR3 DNA reads TGTGCCAGCAGCCAACTAGCGGGAGGCCACGAGCAGTACTTC.

This clone was picked up one time. V is TRBV7-2 and J is TRBJ2-3, with 8 bases identical to TRBD2. Per the germline V gene, CDR1 is SGHTA and CDR2 is FQGNSA. This CDR3 has 15 residues. The V and J ends lost 3 bases and 2 bases, in that order; junction bases with no gene match: 4. The CDR3 reads CASSLMRGDTDTQYF. The CDR3 bases are TGTGCCAGCAGCTTGATGCGGGGGGACACAGATACGCAGTATTTT.

V gene TRBV5-1 combines with J gene TRBJ1-6; no reliable D call. The CDR3 has 13 amino acids. V was cut by 1 base and J by 7 bases, with 6 bases left in between. Germline V gene lookup returns CDR1 SGHRS and CDR2 YFSETQ. The CDR3 coding sequence is TGCGCCAGCAGCTTGAGCCCGAATTCACCCCTCCACTTT. Translation gives CASSLSPNSPLHF.

This chain links TRBV6-2 or TRBV6-3 with TRBJ2-1, with 9 bases identical to TRBD2. The V gene's germline CDR1 is MNHEY and CDR2 SVGEGT. J lost 6 bases, V lost 4 bases, and 25 bases had no gene match. CDR3 length: 21 amino acids. The CDR3 spells CASSWPGLPLAGTSTLNEQFF. Written as DNA, the CDR3 is TGTGCCAGCAGTTGGCCCGGCCTGCCCCTAGCCGGGACTAGCACACTCAATGAGCAGTTCTTC.

The chain links TRBV7-9 to TRBJ2-1; the match to TRBD2 covers 9 bases. After removal of 3 bases from V and 2 bases from J, the junction contained 8 bases not matched to a gene. The CDR3 totals 17 residues. Looked up from germline, CDR1 is SEHNR and CDR2 is FQNEAQ (reference sequence). The CDR3 sequence: CASSFPLAGQTYNEQFF. CDR3 DNA sequence: TGTGCCAGCAGCTTTCCCCTAGCGGGGCAAACCTACAATGAGCAGTTCTTC.

The genes are TRBV15 and TRBJ2-4, with TRBD2 as a possible D gene (6 bases). The CDR3 extends over 15 amino acids. Trimming took 1 base from V and 8 from J, leaving 15 bases between them. Germline V gives CDR1 LNHNV, CDR2 YYDKDF (reference sequence). The CDR3 coding sequence is TGTGCCACCAGCAGAGGGGGCGGGGTATCTGACATTCAGTACTTC. Translation: CATSRGGGVSDIQYF.

This clone was counted a few times. The J gene is TRBJ2-5, the V gene TRBV11-2; D possibly corresponds to TRBD2 (7 bases). Trimming took off 1 base at V and 5 bases at J, with 11 bases between the two ends. Germline CDR1 and CDR2: SGHAT and FQNNGV. The CDR3 is made up of 14 amino acids. The CDR3, as DNA: TGTGCCAGCAGCTTAGGGGGAGGGGGGGAGACCCAGTACTTC. Its translation is CASSLGGGGETQYF.